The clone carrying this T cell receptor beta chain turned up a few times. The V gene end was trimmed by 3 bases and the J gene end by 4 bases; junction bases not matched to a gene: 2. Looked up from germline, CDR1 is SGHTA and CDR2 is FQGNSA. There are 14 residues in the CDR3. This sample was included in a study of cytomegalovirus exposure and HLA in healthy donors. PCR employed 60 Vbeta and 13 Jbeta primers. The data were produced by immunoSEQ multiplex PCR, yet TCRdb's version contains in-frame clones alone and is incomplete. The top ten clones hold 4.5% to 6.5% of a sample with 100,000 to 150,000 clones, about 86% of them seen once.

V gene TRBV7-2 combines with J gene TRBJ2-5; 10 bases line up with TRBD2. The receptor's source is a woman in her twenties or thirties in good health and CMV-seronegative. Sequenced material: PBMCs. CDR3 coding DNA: TGTGCCAGCAGCTTCCAGCGGGGGGGAGAGACCCAGTACTTC. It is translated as CASSFQRGGETQYF.